This T cell receptor (beta chain) was captured in a study of CD8+ T cells in alopecia areata. Study background: Among treated patients, oral tofacitinib was administered at 5 to 10 mg twice daily. Findings and limits, study-wide: The study found that many expanded lesional clones persisted in scalp and blood during tofacitinib.

Isolated RNA was reverse transcribed into cDNA used as the sequencing template. The assay was immunoSEQ multiplex PCR, and TCRdb's table has in-frame clones only and misses some. The sample holds roughly 100,000 clones; 80% to 90% are singletons and the top ten take 11%. Indicated treatment: oral pan-JAK inhibitor, 5-10 mg twice daily. A word on this clone: Antigen specificity is unknown.

The germline CDR1 and CDR2 sequences are MNHEY and SVGAGI. V was pared by 7 bases and J by 0 bases, with 2 bases of the junction left unmatched. This CDR3 contains 14 residues. The specimen was CD8+ T cells sorted from blood, collected between weeks 30 and 35, from a patient treated with tofacitinib. The sequence derives from a human donor with alopecia areata. The chain carries TRBV6-5 and TRBJ2-1, with 8 bases lining up with TRBD2. The CDR3, as DNA: TGTGCCAGCAACAGCGGGAGCTCCTACAATGAGCAGTTCTTC. Translated: CASNSGSSYNEQFF.